One sample yielded the 9 T cell receptor beta chains listed below, sequenced in a study of beta chain features in type 1 diabetes. Investigators reverse transcribed all isolated RNA, so they sequenced expressed TCRB transcripts. The assay was immunoSEQ multiplex PCR, and TCRdb's table has in-frame clones only and misses some. Here the sample spans roughly 380,000 clones, around 19% being singletons. Material for sequencing was naive CD4+ T cells from blood. These receptors all come from a woman younger than 35 in good health.

V usage is TRBV11-1 and J usage is TRBJ1-2, with 9 nucleotides matching TRBD1. CDR3 length: 12 amino acids. J gave up 6 bases and V 4 bases, and 0 bases lay outside the gene matches. Germline V gene lookup returns CDR1 SGHAT and CDR2 FQDESV (reference sequence). Written as DNA, the CDR3 is TGTGCCAGCAGCTGGACAGGGGATGGCTACACCTTC. Its protein is CASSWTGDGYTF.

This clone turned up a few times. The chain couples TRBV10-3 to TRBJ2-2; a weak D match, TRBD2 (6 bases). The V and J ends lost 11 bases and 0 bases respectively, with 10 bases between them. The CDR3 spans 13 residues. CDR1 and CDR2 (germline): ENHRY, SYGVKD. The CDR3 nucleotides read TGTGCCGTCCGGGACTCGAACACCGGGGAGCTGTTTTTT. Translated: CAVRDSNTGELFF.

This clone was detected only a few times. The J gene is TRBJ1-1, the V gene TRBV5-1; TRBD1 aligns across 8 bases. The CDR3 covers 15 residues. Per the germline V gene, CDR1 is SGHRS and CDR2 is YFSETQ. V was pared by 4 bases and J by 1 base, with 6 bases of the junction left unmatched. This chain's CDR3 is CASSPLGQENTEAFF. The CDR3 DNA follows: TGCGCCAGCAGCCCGCTGGGACAGGAGAACACTGAAGCTTTCTTT.

The chain carries TRBV5-1 and TRBJ2-7; 8 bases line up with TRBD2. Trimming at V came to 7 bases and at J to 9 bases, leaving 3 bases not matched to a gene. The CDR3 totals 10 residues. Germline V CDR1 and CDR2: SGHRS, YFSETQ. CDR3 coding DNA: TGCGCCAGCCGGGGGGGTAGGCAGTACTTC. Translating gives CASRGGRQYF.

The chain combines TRBV30 with TRBJ1-3, with D unresolved. The germline V and J ends were trimmed by 2 bases and 0 bases, with 14 bases remaining between them. The CDR3 is 16 amino acids. Germline V gene sequence: CDR1 GTSNPN, CDR2 SVGIG (reference sequence). The DNA of the CDR3 is TGTGCCTGGAGTCCCACCCCTACGGTCTCTGGAAACACCATATATTTT. Residues: CAWSPTPTVSGNTIYF.

In this sample, this clone turned up a few times. The chain joins TRBV11-3 to TRBJ2-4, with D hard to call. Germline V gene sequence: CDR1 SGHNT, CDR2 YENEEA. This CDR3 comprises 13 residues. Trimming pared 3 bases from V and 7 bases from J, leaving 10 bases between. The CDR3 coding sequence is TGTGCCAGCAGCTTTTGGGTGCGGAACATTCAGTACTTC. It codes for CASSFWVRNIQYF.

The chain has TRBV9 and TRBJ2-1, with 7 bases identical to TRBD1. The germline CDR1 and CDR2 sequences are SGDLS and YYNGEE. V dropped 1 base and J dropped 5; count of bases not matched to a gene: 3. The CDR3 sequence is 14 residues long. This chain's CDR3 is CASSVRTGDNEQFF. The CDR3, as DNA: TGTGCCAGCAGCGTACGGACAGGAGACAATGAGCAGTTCTTC.

This clone was counted between two and nine times. This chain uses TRBV27 with TRBJ2-1; 9 nucleotides match TRBD1. Trimming removed 4 bases from V and 5 bases from J; junction bases left unmatched: 3. The V gene's germline CDR1 is MNHEY and CDR2 SMNVEV (reference sequence). This CDR3 contains 14 residues. The CDR3 sequence is CASSYGTGHNEQFF. DNA of the CDR3: TGTGCCAGCAGTTACGGGACAGGGCACAATGAGCAGTTCTTC.

This clone was picked up a small number of times. This rearrangement joins TRBV14 to TRBJ2-3; unclear D gene. The germline V gene has CDR1 SGHDN and CDR2 FVKESK. V gave up 1 base and J gave up 2 bases, with 10 bases separating them. The CDR3 loop spans 15 amino acids. CDR3 sequence reads: CASSQGGSSTDTQYF. CDR3 DNA sequence: TGTGCCAGCAGCCAAGGCGGCTCCTCCACAGATACGCAGTATTTT.